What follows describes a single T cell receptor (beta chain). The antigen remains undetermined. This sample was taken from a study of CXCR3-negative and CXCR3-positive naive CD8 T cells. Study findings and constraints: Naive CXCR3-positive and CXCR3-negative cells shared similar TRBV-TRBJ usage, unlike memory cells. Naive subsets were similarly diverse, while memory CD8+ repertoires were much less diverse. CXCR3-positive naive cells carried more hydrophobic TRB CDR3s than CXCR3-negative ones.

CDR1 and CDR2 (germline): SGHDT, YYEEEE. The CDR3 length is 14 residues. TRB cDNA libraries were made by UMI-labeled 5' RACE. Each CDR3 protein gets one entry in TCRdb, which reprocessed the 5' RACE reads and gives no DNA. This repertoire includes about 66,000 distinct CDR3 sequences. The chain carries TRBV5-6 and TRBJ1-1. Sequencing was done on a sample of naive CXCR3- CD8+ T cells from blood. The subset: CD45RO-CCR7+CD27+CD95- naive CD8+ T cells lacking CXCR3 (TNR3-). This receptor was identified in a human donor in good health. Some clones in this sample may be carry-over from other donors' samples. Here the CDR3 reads CASTLEFVGTEAFF.